This TCR beta chain emerged from a study of shared clonotypes between healthy human individuals. The table came from immunoSEQ multiplex PCR; TCRdb's copy has only in-frame clones and leaves some out. The table includes some 2,000,000 clones, approximately 95% detected once. Naive CD8 cells, CD45RO-negative and positively selected for CCR7, excluded terminally differentiated effector memory CD45RA+ cells. There are 20 residues in the CDR3. The V segment lost 0 bases and the J segment 0 bases; nucleotides outside the gene matches: 8. CDR1 and CDR2 (germline): MGHRA, YSYEKL. The material sequenced was naive CD8+ T cells sorted from blood. This sequence was found in a man aged 18 to 35 in good health. The chain is built from TRBV4-1 and TRBJ2-6; 10 positions match TRBD1. The CDR3 region has the DNA TGCGCCAGCAGCCAAGAGTCCGGGACAGGGGTTTTCTCTGGGGCCAACGTCCTGACTTTC. It specifies CASSQESGTGVFSGANVLTF.